This is a list of T cell receptor beta chains from one sample in a study of post-analysis software for immune sequencing data. MiXCR was run by TCRdb on the PCR reads, yielding one entry per CDR3 protein. The sample yields 150,000 to 200,000 distinct CDR3 sequences, 35% to 40% seen once. The sample here was blood, taken after autologous hematopoietic stem cell transplantation. The receptor set was obtained from a girl aged 10-17 years with multiple sclerosis. CDR3s include the opening cysteine and the closing phenylalanine or tryptophan. The D gene is left open where the match is weak. Clone size is not always given. Where it is, it says once, few, many or a class for expanded clones.

V gene,J gene,clone size,D gene,CDR3 protein,CDR3 DNA
TRBV6-4,TRBJ2-1,once,TRBD1,CGTGQYNEQFF,TGCGGGACAGGGCAGTACAATGAGCAGTTCTTC
TRBV6-2/TRBV6-3,TRBJ2-7,few,-,CASSLVGERFFLEQYF,TGTGCCAGCAGCCTGGTGGGAGAGCGGTTTTTTCTGGAGCAGTACTTC
TRBV27,TRBJ2-3,few,TRBD2,CASSLPRLAVTDTQYF,TGTGCCAGCAGTTTACCCCGACTAGCGGTCACAGATACGCAGTATTTT
TRBV2,TRBJ1-1,-,-,CARKTPLSFGAFF,TGTGCCAGGAAGACACCACTGAGCTTCGGGGCTTTCTTT
TRBV18,TRBJ1-1,few,TRBD1,CASSPLTGLNTEAFF,TGTGCCAGCTCACCCTTGACAGGGTTGAACACTGAAGCTTTCTTT
TRBV20-1,TRBJ2-5,-,TRBD2,CSARAVLAGEETQYF,TGCAGTGCTAGAGCCGTACTAGCGGGAGAAGAGACCCAGTACTTC
TRBV11-2,TRBJ2-4,few,TRBD2,CASSLLRRGLAGGGLAKNIQYF,TGTGCCAGCAGCTTACTGCGGCGGGGACTAGCGGGGGGGGGTTTAGCCAAAAACATTCAGTACTTC
TRBV7-4,TRBJ1-2,-,TRBD1,CASRYNRGTGYGYTF,TGTGCCAGCAGATATAACAGGGGGACTGGGTATGGCTACACCTTC
TRBV28,TRBJ2-7,few,-,CASSSTGVHEQYF,TGTGCCAGCAGTTCCACCGGGGTCCACGAGCAGTACTTC
TRBV5-1,TRBJ1-1,-,TRBD1,CASSLGQGGTEAFF,TGCGCCAGCAGCTTGGGGCAGGGGGGCACTGAAGCTTTCTTT
TRBV5-1,TRBJ2-1,-,-,CASSLEPSSYNEQFF,TGCGCCAGCAGCTTGGAGCCGAGCTCCTACAATGAGCAGTTCTTC
TRBV27,TRBJ2-1,-,TRBD2,CASKPGLDMNEQFF,TGTGCCAGCAAACCGGGACTAGATATGAATGAGCAGTTCTTC
TRBV5-1,TRBJ1-1,few,-,CASSLSRVGDTEAFF,TGCGCCAGCAGCTTGAGCAGGGTGGGAGACACTGAAGCTTTCTTT
TRBV27,TRBJ1-6,-,-,CASRHMRGRSNSPLHF,TGTGCCAGCAGACACATGCGGGGGCGAAGCAATTCACCCCTCCACTTT
TRBV9,TRBJ2-4,-,TRBD2,CACSVMASGEQYF,TGTGCCTGCAGCGTCATGGCTAGCGGGGAGCAGTACTTC
TRBV20-1,TRBJ2-1,-,TRBD1,CSARLAGQGAYNEQFF,TGCAGTGCTAGATTAGCGGGACAGGGGGCCTACAATGAGCAGTTCTTC
TRBV12-3/TRBV12-4,TRBJ2-7,-,TRBD2,CASSLSPRGLAGTHEQYF,TGTGCCAGCAGTTTATCACCACGCGGACTAGCGGGAACCCACGAGCAGTACTTC
TRBV12-3/TRBV12-4,TRBJ2-1,-,TRBD2,CASTGRLAGGRDEQFF,TGTGCCAGCACCGGAAGACTAGCGGGAGGCCGTGATGAGCAGTTCTTC
TRBV29-1,TRBJ2-1,-,TRBD2,CSGARGLGLAGGYNEQFF,TGCAGCGGGGCGAGGGGATTGGGACTAGCGGGAGGGTACAATGAGCAGTTCTTC
TRBV7-9,TRBJ1-4,few,TRBD1,CASSHRDRWEKLFF,TGTGCCAGCAGCCACCGGGACAGATGGGAAAAACTGTTTTTT
TRBV18,TRBJ2-1,-,TRBD2,CASSPPGWTSEYNEQFF,TGTGCCAGCTCACCACCCGGCTGGACTAGCGAATACAATGAGCAGTTCTTC
TRBV6-5,TRBJ2-1,few,-,CASRRGRGDNEQFF,TGTGCCAGCAGGAGGGGGCGGGGTGACAATGAGCAGTTCTTC
TRBV20-1,TRBJ2-1,many,TRBD2,CSGGREWGEQFF,TGCAGCGGTGGGCGGGAGTGGGGTGAGCAGTTCTTC
TRBV15,TRBJ2-1,few,-,CATSRSGTFRNEQFF,TGTGCCACCAGCAGATCCGGGACCTTCCGAAATGAGCAGTTCTTC
TRBV6-2/TRBV6-3,TRBJ2-5,once,TRBD1,CASSPGGTQETQYF,TGTGCCAGCAGTCCAGGGGGCACCCAAGAGACCCAGTACTTC
TRBV5-6,TRBJ2-3,-,-,CASSLATWSKGTDTQYF,TGTGCCAGCAGCTTGGCGACATGGTCGAAGGGGACAGATACGCAGTATTTT
TRBV4-1,TRBJ2-3,few,TRBD2,CASSQDGTSGSRDTQYF,TGCGCCAGCAGCCAAGATGGGACTAGCGGGAGTAGGGATACGCAGTATTTT
TRBV15,TRBJ2-5,-,-,CATSIGGGRETQYF,TGTGCCACCAGCATAGGAGGAGGGCGGGAGACCCAGTACTTC
TRBV20-1,TRBJ2-4,many,TRBD2,CSASGRDPNIQYF,TGCAGTGCTAGCGGGAGGGACCCAAACATTCAGTACTTC
TRBV7-8,TRBJ2-1,once,-,CASRANGPYNEQFF,TGTGCCAGCAGGGCCAACGGGCCCTACAATGAGCAGTTCTTC
TRBV18,TRBJ2-5,-,-,CASSRKQETQYF,TGTGCCAGCTCACGAAAACAGGAGACCCAGTACTTC
TRBV9,TRBJ1-4,few,-,CASSLRSEREEKLFF,TGTGCCAGCAGTCTTAGGAGTGAGAGAGAGGAAAAACTGTTTTTT
TRBV29-1,TRBJ2-6,many,-,CSVGGPREGSGANVLTF,TGCAGCGTTGGCGGACCCCGCGAAGGCTCTGGGGCCAACGTCCTGACTTTC
TRBV2,TRBJ1-2,-,-,CASSGWQGDYGCTF,TGTGCCAGCAGTGGGTGGCAGGGTGACTATGGCTGCACCTTC
TRBV29-1,TRBJ2-1,few,-,CSLGASRYNEQFF,TGCAGCCTTGGGGCTAGCCGTTACAATGAGCAGTTCTTC
TRBV7-3,TRBJ2-3,few,TRBD2,CASSFGLASTDTQYF,TGTGCCAGCAGCTTCGGACTAGCCAGCACAGATACGCAGTATTTT
TRBV7-9,TRBJ2-2,many,-,CASSQQKGVNTGELFF,TGTGCCAGCAGCCAACAGAAGGGAGTGAACACCGGGGAGCTGTTTTTT
TRBV7-8,TRBJ1-5,few,TRBD1,CASGDSLSRNQPQHF,TGTGCCAGCGGGGACAGCCTGTCGCGCAATCAGCCCCAGCATTTT
TRBV11-3,TRBJ2-1,-,TRBD1,CASSPGTGQYNEQFF,TGTGCCAGCAGCCCTGGGACAGGACAATACAATGAGCAGTTCTTC
TRBV6-5,TRBJ2-7,few,TRBD2,CASSLTSTDYEQYF,TGTGCCAGCAGTTTGACTAGCACCGACTACGAGCAGTACTTC
TRBV20-1,TRBJ2-1,-,TRBD2,CSAREGGLAGVGEQFF,TGCAGTGCTAGAGAGGGGGGACTAGCGGGAGTAGGGGAGCAGTTCTTC
TRBV11-3,TRBJ2-7,-,TRBD1,CASSPRDRGAGTEQYF,TGTGCCAGCAGCCCGCGGGACAGGGGGGCCGGTACGGAGCAGTACTTC
TRBV6-5,TRBJ1-6,once,-,CASSPTSGPYNSPLHF,TGTGCCAGCAGTCCAACCTCGGGACCCTATAATTCACCCCTCCACTTT
TRBV5-1,TRBJ2-1,-,-,CASSLGSSSSRHEQFF,TGCGCCAGCAGCTTGGGTTCGTCTAGCAGCAGACATGAGCAGTTCTTC
TRBV9,TRBJ1-1,-,TRBD1,CASSVGRGGSEAFF,TGTGCCAGCAGCGTAGGTAGAGGGGGCTCTGAAGCTTTCTTT
TRBV12-3/TRBV12-4,TRBJ1-1,many,-,CASSFKRGTAFF,TGTGCCAGCAGTTTCAAGCGGGGTACAGCTTTCTTT
TRBV19,TRBJ2-1,few,TRBD2,CASIGLDNNEQFF,TGTGCCAGTATCGGACTAGACAACAATGAGCAGTTCTTC
TRBV5-6,TRBJ1-2,-,-,CASSLPRNYGYTF,TGTGCCAGCAGCTTGCCCAGAAACTATGGCTACACCTTC
TRBV10-3,TRBJ2-1,-,TRBD2,CAISEPASQGALAGDGPGNEQFF,TGTGCCATCAGTGAGCCTGCTTCCCAGGGGGCACTAGCGGGAGACGGACCGGGCAATGAGCAGTTCTTC
TRBV28,TRBJ1-2,-,-,CASSHNTGLVFYGYTF,TGTGCCAGCAGTCACAATACAGGGTTAGTTTTCTATGGCTACACCTTC
TRBV15,TRBJ1-6,-,TRBD1,CATRQGASPLHF,TGTGCCACCCGACAGGGGGCTTCACCCCTCCACTTT
TRBV7-9,TRBJ2-7,few,-,CASQLQGGYYEQYF,TGTGCCAGCCAGCTTCAGGGGGGTTACTACGAGCAGTACTTC
TRBV20-1,TRBJ2-7,-,TRBD1,CSARGYPGQGPYEQYF,TGCAGTGCTAGAGGGTATCCGGGACAGGGGCCCTACGAGCAGTACTTC